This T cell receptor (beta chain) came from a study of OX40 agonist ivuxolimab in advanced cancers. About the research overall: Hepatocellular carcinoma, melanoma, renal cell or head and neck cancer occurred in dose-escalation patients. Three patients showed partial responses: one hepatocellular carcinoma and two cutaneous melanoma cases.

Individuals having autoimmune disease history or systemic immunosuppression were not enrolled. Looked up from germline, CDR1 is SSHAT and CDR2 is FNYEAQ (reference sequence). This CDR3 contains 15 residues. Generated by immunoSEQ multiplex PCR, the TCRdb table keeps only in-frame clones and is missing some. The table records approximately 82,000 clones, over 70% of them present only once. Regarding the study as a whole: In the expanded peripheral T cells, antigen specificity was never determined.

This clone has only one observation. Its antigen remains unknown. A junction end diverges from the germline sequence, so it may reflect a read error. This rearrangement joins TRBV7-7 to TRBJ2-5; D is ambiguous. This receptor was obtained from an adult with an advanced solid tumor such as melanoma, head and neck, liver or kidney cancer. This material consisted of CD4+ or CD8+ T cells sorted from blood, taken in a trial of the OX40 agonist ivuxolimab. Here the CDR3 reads CASSLAFGGQETQYF. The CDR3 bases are TGTGCTAGCAGCTTAGCCTTCGGCGGTCAAGAGACCCAGTACTTC.